This is a list of T cell receptor beta chains from one sample in a study of beta chain features in type 1 diabetes. The repertoire was sequenced with immunoSEQ multiplex PCR; TCRdb's copy has only in-frame clones and lacks some. There are more than 300,000 clones in the sample; roughly 8% occur only once, and less than 0.45% lies in the top ten. Sequences were obtained from central memory CD4+ T cells from blood. The receptors were gathered from a young woman in good health. Each CDR3 is given with its conserved first and last residue. D genes are given only for firm matches. For some rows the clone size is stated as once, few or many, or as a class when expanded; others skip it.

TRBD1	few	TRBV7-9	TRBJ1-2	TGTGCCAGCAGCTTAGCTTCACCGGGACAGGGAAATGGCTACACCTTC	CASSLASPGQGNGYTF
TRBD1	.	TRBV28	TRBJ2-7	TGTGCCAGCAGGGGCCAAGCGGGACAGGGCTACGAGCAGTACTTC	CASRGQAGQGYEQYF
.	.	TRBV7-2	TRBJ2-2	TGTGCCAGCAGCTTAGGTGGCGGTCGGGACACCGGGGAGCTGTTTTTT	CASSLGGGRDTGELFF
.	many	TRBV2	TRBJ2-7	TGTGCCAGCAGTGAAACGCTGCACGAGCAGTACTTC	CASSETLHEQYF
.	few	TRBV15	TRBJ2-3	TGTGCCACCAGCAGAAGATCCACGGCGAGCACAGATACGCAGTATTTT	CATSRRSTASTDTQYF
TRBD2	.	TRBV27	TRBJ2-4	TGTGCCAGCAGGACTCTAGCGGGGGGAGCCAAAAACATTCAGTACTTC	CASRTLAGGAKNIQYF
.	few	TRBV5-1	TRBJ1-1	TGCGCCAGCAGCTTCTCTGGCGGGGCTGAAGCTTTCTTT	CASSFSGGAEAFF
.	.	TRBV7-3	TRBJ1-1	TGTGCCAGCAGCTTATCTAGAAACACTGAAGCTTTCTTT	CASSLSRNTEAFF
.	.	TRBV18	TRBJ2-5	TGTGCCAGCTCACCATGGGCGAAAGAGACCCAGTACTTC	CASSPWAKETQYF
.	.	TRBV2	TRBJ1-6	TGTGCCAGCAGGACAGATAATTCACCCCTCCACTTT	CASRTDNSPLHF
.	.	TRBV29-1	TRBJ1-2	TGCAGCGTTTCGACACAGGGTGGGGGGTTATATGGCTACACCTTC	CSVSTQGGGLYGYTF
TRBD1	few	TRBV6-5	TRBJ2-5	TGTGCCAGCAACCGGGACAGGCAAGAGACCCAGTACTTC	CASNRDRQETQYF
TRBD2	.	TRBV28	TRBJ2-3	TGTGCCAGCAGCTCGCCGACTAGCGGGAGAATGAGCACAGATACGCAGTATTTT	CASSSPTSGRMSTDTQYF
TRBD1	many	TRBV5-4	TRBJ1-1	TGTGCCAGCAGCTCCGGACAGGGGGACACTGAAGCTTTCTTT	CASSSGQGDTEAFF
TRBD2	few	TRBV5-1	TRBJ2-1	TGCGCCAGCAGCGTGCTAGCGGGATCGTCTTATGAGCAGTTCTTC	CASSVLAGSSYEQFF
TRBD1	few	TRBV6-6	TRBJ1-1	TGTGCCACGGGACAGACGAACACTGAAGCTTTCTTT	CATGQTNTEAFF
.	.	TRBV7-9	TRBJ2-2	TGTGCCAGCAGCTTAGCCTACACCGGGGAGCTGTTTTTT	CASSLAYTGELFF
.	.	TRBV7-8	TRBJ2-1	TGTGCCAGCAGCTTAGTTGGTGGATCGGGGCCCAATGAGCAGTTCTTC	CASSLVGGSGPNEQFF
.	.	TRBV2	TRBJ2-5	TGTGCCAGCAGTCTGGGACGCGAGACCCAGTACTTC	CASSLGRETQYF
.	few	TRBV5-1	TRBJ2-1	TGCGCCAGCAGGGCAGGGCCCCTAGACTACAATGAGCAGTTCTTC	CASRAGPLDYNEQFF
TRBD1	many	TRBV6-5	TRBJ1-1	TGTGCCAGCAAGAGACAGGGGATAAACACTGAAGCTTTCTTT	CASKRQGINTEAFF
TRBD2	.	TRBV28	TRBJ2-2	TGTGCCAGCAGTCTCCGGTTTAGCGGGAGATCTTCCGGGGAGCTGTTTTTT	CASSLRFSGRSSGELFF
.	.	TRBV14	TRBJ1-2	TGTGCCAGCAGCCCGGGACGGACCTATGGCTACACCTTC	CASSPGRTYGYTF
.	few	TRBV5-5	TRBJ2-1	TGTGCCAGCAGCTCCCAAGGAATCAGAAGCACCTACAATGAGCAGTTCTTC	CASSSQGIRSTYNEQFF
TRBD2	few	TRBV5-1	TRBJ2-1	TGCGCCAGCAGCTGGAACCGGCCTAGCGGGAGGGAAGGGGGGTCCTACAATGAGCAGTTCTTC	CASSWNRPSGREGGSYNEQFF
.	few	TRBV20-1	TRBJ2-7	TGCAGTGCGGGTCCCACGGTGCAGTACTTC	CSAGPTVQYF
.	.	TRBV11-2	TRBJ2-6	TGTGCCAGCAGCCTCAAAGCCTCTGGGGCCAACGTCCTGACTTTC	CASSLKASGANVLTF
.	.	TRBV27	TRBJ1-5	TGTGCCAGCAGCCGCGGACGGTACAATCAGCCCCAGCATTTT	CASSRGRYNQPQHF
.	.	TRBV18	TRBJ2-1	TGTGCCAGCTCACCACCGAGGATTGGTGTAAGCTCCTACAATGAGCAGTTCTTC	CASSPPRIGVSSYNEQFF
TRBD2	.	TRBV29-1	TRBJ2-1	TGCAGCGGGACGGGAGGGAGCTCATATGACAATGAGCAGTTCTTC	CSGTGGSSYDNEQFF
.	few	TRBV29-1	TRBJ2-3	TGCAGCGTTTGGGGCGTTGGCACAGATACGCAGTATTTT	CSVWGVGTDTQYF
.	many	TRBV7-6	TRBJ2-3	TGTGCCAGCAGCTTGGGAGGAGGGGTAGTTGGAGATACGCAGTATTTT	CASSLGGGVVGDTQYF